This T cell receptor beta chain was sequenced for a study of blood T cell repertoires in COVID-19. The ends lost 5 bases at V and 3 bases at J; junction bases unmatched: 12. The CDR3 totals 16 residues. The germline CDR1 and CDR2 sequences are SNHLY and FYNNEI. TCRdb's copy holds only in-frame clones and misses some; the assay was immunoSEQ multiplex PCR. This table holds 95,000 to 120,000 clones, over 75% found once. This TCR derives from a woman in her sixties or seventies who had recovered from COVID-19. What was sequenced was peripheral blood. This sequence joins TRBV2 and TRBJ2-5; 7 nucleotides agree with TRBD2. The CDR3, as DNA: TGTGCCAGCAGTCCTGGACTAGGCCACGGGGAAGAGACCCAGTACTTC. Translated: CASSPGLGHGEETQYF.